This T cell receptor (beta chain) was recovered during a study of radiation and T cells in renal cell carcinoma. Whole-study context: Nephrectomy followed 15 Gy stereotactic body radiation by 4 weeks.

With 5 bases clipped from V and 3 bases from J, the junction kept 5 bases outside the gene matches. The length of the CDR3 is 15 residues. From germline, CDR1 is SGHVS and CDR2 FNYEAQ. Time point given: blood 2 weeks post-SBRT. Regarding treatment: 15 Gy SBRT to primary tumor, nephrectomy 4 weeks later. The repertoire was sequenced with immunoSEQ multiplex PCR; TCRdb's copy has only in-frame clones and lacks some. The top ten hold 13% of the sample, which has roughly 150,000 clones, roughly 87% seen once. The sample in question was blood, obtained from a patient whose treatment included radiotherapy and nephrectomy. This TCR was sampled from a woman in her forties or fifties with renal cell carcinoma. The V call is TRBV7-6, the J call TRBJ1-2; 11 bases line up with TRBD1. CDR3 sequence: CASSLRDRGDYGYTF. The CDR3 nucleotides read TGTGCCAGCAGCCTACGGGACAGGGGGGACTATGGCTACACCTTC.